This T cell receptor (beta chain) was profiled in a study of shared clonotypes between healthy human individuals. Study-wide points: Only a few donors were included, so the genetic and exposure-history diversity represented was limited.

Concerning this clone: Its specificity is unknown.

This table comes from immunoSEQ multiplex PCR, and its TCRdb copy is limited to in-frame clones, with some not included. This sample carries about 530,000 clones, roughly 85% of them seen once, and the ten largest clones take around 13%. Looked up from germline, CDR1 is SQVTM and CDR2 is ANQGSEA. CDR3 length equals 12 residues. V lost 3 bases and J 3 bases, leaving 6 bases between the germline ends. The source of this sequence is a woman aged 40 to 50 in good health. Some clones in this sample may be carry-over from other donors' samples. The chain couples TRBV29-1 to TRBJ1-3; D unresolved. Sequenced input: PBMCs. The CDR3 is CSVEVGGNTIYF. The CDR3 region has the DNA TGCAGCGTTGAGGTTGGTGGAAACACCATATATTTT.